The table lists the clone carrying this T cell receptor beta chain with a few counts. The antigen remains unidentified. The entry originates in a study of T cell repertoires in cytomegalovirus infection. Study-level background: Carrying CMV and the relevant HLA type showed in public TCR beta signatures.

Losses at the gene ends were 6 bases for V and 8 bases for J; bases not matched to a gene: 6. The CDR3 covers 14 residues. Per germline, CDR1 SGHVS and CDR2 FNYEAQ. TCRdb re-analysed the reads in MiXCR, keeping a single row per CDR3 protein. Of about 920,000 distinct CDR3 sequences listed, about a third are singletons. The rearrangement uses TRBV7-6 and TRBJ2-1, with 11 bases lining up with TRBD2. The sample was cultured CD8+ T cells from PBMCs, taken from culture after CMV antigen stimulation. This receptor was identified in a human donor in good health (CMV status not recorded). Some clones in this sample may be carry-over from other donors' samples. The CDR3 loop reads CASSRVAGGDEQFF. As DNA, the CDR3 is TGTGCCAGCAGTCGGGTAGCGGGGGGGGATGAGCAGTTCTTC.